What follows are 10 T cell receptor beta chains derived from one specimen sequenced in a study of Ad26.COV2.S vaccination and SARS-CoV-2 variants. Libraries were prepared by immunoSEQ multiplex PCR; TCRdb keeps only in-frame clonotypes and omits some of them. The table lists roughly 350,000 clones, roughly 90% of them singletons. Treatment of the sample: 15 to 20 received Ad26.COV2.S at low or high dose, single or two shots; about 5 received placebo; per-sample allocation not given. On day 63 after the first injection, vaccine and placebo recipients gave samples. This specimen consisted of peripheral blood, obtained in a trial of Ad26.COV2.S vaccine versus placebo. These receptors all come from a person between 18 and 65 years old who received the Ad26.COV2.S COVID-19 vaccine or a placebo.

This chain joins TRBV6-6 and TRBJ1-3; 10 nucleotides align to TRBD1. Germline CDR1 MNHNY, CDR2 SVGAGI (reference sequence). The CDR3 covers 14 residues. Unmatched junction bases numbered 7, after V lost 6 bases and J lost 8 bases. CDR3 nucleotide sequence: TGTGCCAGCAGGGCGGGACAGGGGACGGACACCATATATTTT. It is translated as CASRAGQGTDTIYF.

This chain connects TRBV7-9 to TRBJ2-5, with 7 bases matching TRBD2. The CDR3 has 16 residues. V shed 2 bases and J 5 bases; nucleotides not matched to a gene: 11. Germline assignment: CDR1 SEHNR and CDR2 FQNEAQ (reference sequence). In DNA, the CDR3 is TGTGCCAGCAGCTTACTTCGCCTAGCGGTACGGGAGACCCAGTACTTC. This translates into CASSLLRLAVRETQYF.

The chain combines TRBV30 with TRBJ1-5; D is uncertain. The CDR3 sequence is 13 residues long. Between the trimmed V and J ends, which lost 5 bases and 1 base, there was a span of 9 bases. From germline, CDR1 is GTSNPN and CDR2 SVGIG (reference sequence). Here the CDR3 reads CAWGDISNQPQHF. CDR3 sequence (DNA): TGTGCCTGGGGTGACATAAGCAATCAGCCCCAGCATTTT.

V usage is TRBV28 and J usage is TRBJ1-5; maybe TRBD1 (5 bases). Germline CDR1 and CDR2: MDHEN and SYDVKM. V was pared by 1 base and J by 2 bases, with 12 bases between. The CDR3 extends over 16 amino acids. In DNA, the CDR3 is TGTGCCAGCAGTTTATCCCCTTCGACAGGCAATCAGCCCCAGCATTTT. It encodes CASSLSPSTGNQPQHF.

Here the CDR3 reads CASSATGTRNEKLFF. Here the CDR3 DNA reads TGTGCCAGCAGTGCAACCGGGACAAGAAATGAAAAACTGTTTTTT. J is TRBJ1-4 and V is TRBV28; perhaps TRBD1 as D (6 bases). Trimming pared 5 bases from V and 5 bases from J, leaving 15 bases between. Germline V CDR1 and CDR2: MDHEN, SYDVKM. There are 15 residues in the CDR3.

The V and J genes are TRBV5-4 and TRBJ2-5; a possible D gene is TRBD2 (5 bases). V was cut by 5 bases and J by 2 bases, with 13 bases left in between. The CDR3 is 14 residues long. Germline lookup yields CDR1 SGHNT and CDR2 YYREEE (reference sequence). The CDR3 sequence is CASSAGALQETQYF. The CDR3 DNA reads as TGTGCCAGCAGTGCGGGCGCCTTACAAGAGACCCAGTACTTC.

The chain links TRBV29-1 to TRBJ2-2, with 8 bases identical to TRBD2. The germline V gene has CDR1 SQVTM and CDR2 ANQGSEA. V trimming: 7 bases; J trimming: 4 bases; junction bases outside the gene matches: 8. CDR3 length: 14 residues. The CDR3, as DNA: TGCAGCGGGGGGACCGGGGGGGGCACCGGGGAGCTGTTTTTT. Its protein product is CSGGTGGGTGELFF.

J is TRBJ1-4 and V is TRBV28, with TRBD1 matching over 8 bases. The germline CDR1 and CDR2 sequences are MDHEN and SYDVKM. The CDR3 sequence is 12 residues long. The trim removed 10 bases at V and 7 bases at J, leaving 5 bases unmatched. The CDR3 reads CATGGFGEKLFF. CDR3 nucleotides: TGTGCCACAGGGGGCTTTGGTGAAAAACTGTTTTTT.

The chain links TRBV20-1 to TRBJ2-3; no reliable D call. With 6 bases removed from V and 0 bases from J, the gap between germline ends came to 4 bases. The germline gives CDR1 DFQATT, CDR2 SNEGSKA (reference sequence). The CDR3 runs 11 residues. This CDR3 reads CSALSTDTQYF. In DNA, the CDR3 is TGCAGTGCCCTTAGCACAGATACGCAGTATTTT.

V gene TRBV2 combines with J gene TRBJ1-3; TRBD1 might be the D (6 bases). The ends were cut back, 8 bases at V and 4 bases at J, with 12 bases in the middle. The CDR3 loop spans 13 amino acids. The germline CDR1 and CDR2 sequences are SNHLY and FYNNEI. As DNA, the CDR3 is TGTGCCAGCTGGGCAGGGGTAGGAAACACCATATATTTT. This sequence encodes CASWAGVGNTIYF.